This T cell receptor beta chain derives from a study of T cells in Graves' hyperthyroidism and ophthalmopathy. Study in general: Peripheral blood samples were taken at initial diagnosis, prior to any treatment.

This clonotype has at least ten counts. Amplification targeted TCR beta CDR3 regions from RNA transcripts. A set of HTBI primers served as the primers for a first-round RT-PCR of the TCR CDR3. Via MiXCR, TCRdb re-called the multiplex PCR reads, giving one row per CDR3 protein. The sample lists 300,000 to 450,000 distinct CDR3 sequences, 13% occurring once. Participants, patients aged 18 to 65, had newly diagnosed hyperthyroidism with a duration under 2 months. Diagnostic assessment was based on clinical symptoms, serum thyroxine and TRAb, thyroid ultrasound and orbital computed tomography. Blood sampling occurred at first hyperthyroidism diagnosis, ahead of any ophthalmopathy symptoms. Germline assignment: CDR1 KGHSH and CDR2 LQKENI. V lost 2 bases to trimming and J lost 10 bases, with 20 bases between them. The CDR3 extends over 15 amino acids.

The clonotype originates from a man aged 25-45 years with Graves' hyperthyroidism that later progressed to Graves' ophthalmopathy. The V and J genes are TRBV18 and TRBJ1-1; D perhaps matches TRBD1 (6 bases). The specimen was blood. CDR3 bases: TGTGCCAGCTCACCAGTTACGGGTACAGGGATCTCAGCTTTCTTT. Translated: CASSPVTGTGISAFF.